The clone carrying this T cell receptor beta chain came up once. TCRdb recomputed calls from the 5' RACE reads with MiXCR, one row per CDR3 protein. The sample lists approximately 300,000 distinct CDR3 sequences, around a sixth seen once, with about 22% in the top ten. The data derive from a study of T-cell memory formation after mild COVID-19. Material for sequencing was PBMCs or a T cell subset sorted from them (not recorded which). This receptor was taken from a young man who had mild COVID-19 (a few samples of this study predate the infection). Cell type and time point are not known.

CDR3 DNA sequence: TGTGCCAGCAGTCCGTCGTCGGCTTCTAGCACAGATACGCAGTATTTT. This codes for CASSPSSASSTDTQYF. The chain combines TRBV28 with TRBJ2-3; no definite D call. This CDR3 has 16 amino acids. The ends were cut back, 5 bases at V and 0 bases at J, with 15 bases in the middle. Germline V CDR1 and CDR2: MDHEN, SYDVKM.